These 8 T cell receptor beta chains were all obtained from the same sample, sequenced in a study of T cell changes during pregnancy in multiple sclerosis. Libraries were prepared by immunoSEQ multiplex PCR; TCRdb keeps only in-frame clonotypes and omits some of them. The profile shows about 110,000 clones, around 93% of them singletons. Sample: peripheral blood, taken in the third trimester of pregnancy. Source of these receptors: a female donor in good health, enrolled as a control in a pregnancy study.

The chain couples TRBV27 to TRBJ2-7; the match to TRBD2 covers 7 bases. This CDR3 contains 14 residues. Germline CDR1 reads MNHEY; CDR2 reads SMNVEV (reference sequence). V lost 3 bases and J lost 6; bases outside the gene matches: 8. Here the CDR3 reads CASSFAVGGGEQYF. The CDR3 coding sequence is TGTGCCAGCAGTTTCGCCGTGGGGGGGGGCGAGCAGTACTTC.

Here the CDR3 DNA reads TGTGCCAGCAGCTTTAGGGGGCCGAACACTGAAGCTTTCTTT. This sequence encodes CASSFRGPNTEAFF. This chain joins TRBV6-1 and TRBJ1-1; TRBD1 agrees at 7 bases. The CDR3 consists of 14 residues. Germline assignment: CDR1 MNHNS and CDR2 SASEGT. Losses at the gene ends were 6 bases for V and 1 base for J; bases not matched to a gene: 5.

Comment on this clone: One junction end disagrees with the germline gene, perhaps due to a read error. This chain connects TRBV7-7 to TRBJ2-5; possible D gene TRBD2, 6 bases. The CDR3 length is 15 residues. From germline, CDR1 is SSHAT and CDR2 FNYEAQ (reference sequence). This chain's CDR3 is CASSLSGSGQETQYF. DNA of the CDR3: TGTGCTAGCAGCTTAAGCGGGTCCGGGCAAGAGACCCAGTACTTC.

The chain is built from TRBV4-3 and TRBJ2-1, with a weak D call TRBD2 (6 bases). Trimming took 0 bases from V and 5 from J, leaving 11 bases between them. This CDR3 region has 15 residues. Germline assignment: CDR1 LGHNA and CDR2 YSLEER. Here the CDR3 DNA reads TGCGCCAGCAGCCAAGATGGCGGGGCCAACAATGAGCAGTTCTTC. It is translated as CASSQDGGANNEQFF.

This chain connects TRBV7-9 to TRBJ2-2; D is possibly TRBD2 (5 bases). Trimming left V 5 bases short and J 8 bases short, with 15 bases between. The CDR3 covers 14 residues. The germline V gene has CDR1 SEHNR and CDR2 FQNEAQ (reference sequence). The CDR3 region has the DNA TGTGCCAGCAGCCCCGGGTCCCGGGGTGGGGAGCTGTTTTTT. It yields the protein CASSPGSRGGELFF.

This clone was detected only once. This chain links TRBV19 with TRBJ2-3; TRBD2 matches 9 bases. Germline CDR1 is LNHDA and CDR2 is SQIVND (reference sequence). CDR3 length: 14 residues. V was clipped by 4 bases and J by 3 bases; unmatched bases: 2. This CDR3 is CASSRLAETDTQYF. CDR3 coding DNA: TGTGCCAGTAGTAGACTAGCGGAGACAGATACGCAGTATTTT.

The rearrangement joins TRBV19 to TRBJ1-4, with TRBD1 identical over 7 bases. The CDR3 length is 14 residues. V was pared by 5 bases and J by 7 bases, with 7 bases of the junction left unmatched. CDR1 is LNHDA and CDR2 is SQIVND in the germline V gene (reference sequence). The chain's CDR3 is CASSPRRDSEKLFF. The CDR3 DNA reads TGTGCCAGTAGTCCGCGGCGGGACAGTGAAAAACTGTTTTTT.

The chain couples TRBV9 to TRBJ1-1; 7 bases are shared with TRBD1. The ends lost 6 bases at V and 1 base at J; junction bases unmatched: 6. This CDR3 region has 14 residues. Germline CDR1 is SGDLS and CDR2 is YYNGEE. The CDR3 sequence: CASNQGGWNTEAFF. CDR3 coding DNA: TGTGCCAGCAATCAGGGGGGATGGAACACTGAAGCTTTCTTT.